The sequence of this TCR beta chain was determined in a study of blood T cell repertoires in COVID-19. Looking at the study overall: PBMCs, B-cell-depleted T cells, or T cells provided the cDNA or gDNA that made up the material.

Profiled with immunoSEQ multiplex PCR; TCRdb holds only in-frame clones, not every one. The repertoire holds around 280,000 clones, 70% to 90% seen once, with about 1.9% in the top ten. The CDR3 loop spans 17 amino acids. The V gene end was trimmed by 2 bases and the J gene end by 5 bases; junction bases not matched to a gene: 12. The germline CDR1 and CDR2 sequences are LGHDT and YNNKEL (reference sequence). The rearrangement links TRBV3-1 (or the pseudogene TRBV3-2) to TRBJ2-5; 9 bases align to TRBD2. This clonotype was obtained from a woman aged 30 to 39 who had recovered from COVID-19. The material sequenced was peripheral blood. The CDR3 DNA reads as TGTGCCAGCAGCCAAAATTTAGAGCGGGGGGCGGGGGAGACCCAGTACTTC. It encodes CASSQNLERGAGETQYF.